The rows below give T cell receptor beta chains drawn from one sample of a study of T cell responses to AZD1222 COVID-19 vaccine. Profiling relied on immunoSEQ multiplex PCR, and the TCRdb table lists in-frame clones only, not all of them. The sample lists about 150,000 clones, approximately 90% occurring once. The source was peripheral blood, collected on day 0 of AZD1222 vaccination. The receptors derive from an adult in good health. Both conserved end residues are part of each CDR3. Each record gives: D gene, clone size, V gene, J gene, CDR3 protein, CDR3 DNA. D genes are given only for firm matches. Not every row has a clone size; where given, it reads once, few, many or a size class.

D gene: TRBD2
clone size: NA
V gene: TRBV24-1
J gene: TRBJ2-3
CDR3 protein: CATSDAGGPDTQYF
CDR3 DNA: TGTGCCACCAGTGATGCGGGGGGGCCAGATACGCAGTATTTT

D gene: NA
clone size: NA
V gene: TRBV10-2
J gene: TRBJ2-2
CDR3 protein: CASRALGTSNTGELFF
CDR3 DNA: TGCGCCAGCAGAGCCCTTGGGACATCGAACACCGGGGAGCTGTTTTTT

D gene: TRBD2
clone size: NA
V gene: TRBV7-9
J gene: TRBJ2-3
CDR3 protein: CASRVSSPAGASTDTQYF
CDR3 DNA: TGTGCCAGCAGGGTTTCGTCTCCGGCGGGAGCTAGCACAGATACGCAGTATTTT

D gene: NA
clone size: NA
V gene: TRBV2
J gene: TRBJ1-1
CDR3 protein: CASSGFVGGAGTEAFF
CDR3 DNA: TGTGCCAGCAGTGGTTTTGTCGGGGGCGCAGGCACTGAAGCTTTCTTT

D gene: NA
clone size: NA
V gene: TRBV7-2
J gene: TRBJ1-1
CDR3 protein: CASSFPEQGLNTEAFF
CDR3 DNA: TGTGCCAGCAGTTTTCCGGAACAGGGTTTGAACACTGAAGCTTTCTTT

D gene: TRBD1
clone size: NA
V gene: TRBV29-1
J gene: TRBJ2-7
CDR3 protein: CSVGQGARYEQYF
CDR3 DNA: TGCAGCGTAGGACAGGGGGCTCGCTACGAGCAGTACTTC

D gene: NA
clone size: NA
V gene: TRBV6-4
J gene: TRBJ1-5
CDR3 protein: CASSDSRQGSNQPQHF
CDR3 DNA: TGTGCCAGCAGTGACTCGAGGCAGGGAAGCAATCAGCCCCAGCATTTT

D gene: NA
clone size: NA
V gene: TRBV30
J gene: TRBJ1-5
CDR3 protein: CALGIDQPQHF
CDR3 DNA: TGTGCCTTGGGGATCGATCAGCCCCAGCATTTT

D gene: NA
clone size: NA
V gene: TRBV7-8
J gene: TRBJ1-2
CDR3 protein: CASSLSGRSYGYTF
CDR3 DNA: TGTGCCAGCAGCTTATCCGGCAGGAGCTATGGCTACACCTTC

D gene: TRBD1
clone size: NA
V gene: TRBV2
J gene: TRBJ2-7
CDR3 protein: CARRTGGNYEQYF
CDR3 DNA: TGTGCCAGAAGGACAGGGGGAAACTACGAGCAGTACTTC

D gene: NA
clone size: NA
V gene: TRBV29-1
J gene: TRBJ2-7
CDR3 protein: CSVLQGSYEQYF
CDR3 DNA: TGCAGCGTTCTTCAGGGTTCCTACGAGCAGTACTTC

D gene: NA
clone size: once
V gene: TRBV19
J gene: TRBJ1-1
CDR3 protein: CASSIDRGLNVAFF
CDR3 DNA: TGTGCCAGTAGTATAGACCGGGGGTTGAACGTAGCTTTCTTT

D gene: NA
clone size: few
V gene: TRBV7-9
J gene: TRBJ1-4
CDR3 protein: CASRAATNEKLFF
CDR3 DNA: TGTGCCAGCAGGGCGGCAACTAATGAAAAACTGTTTTTT

D gene: NA
clone size: NA
V gene: TRBV4-2
J gene: TRBJ2-7
CDR3 protein: CASSQDLGAVYEQYF
CDR3 DNA: TGTGCCAGCAGCCAAGATCTAGGAGCCGTCTACGAGCAGTACTTC

D gene: NA
clone size: NA
V gene: TRBV5-1
J gene: TRBJ1-2
CDR3 protein: CASSPYQTRYGYTF
CDR3 DNA: TGCGCCAGCAGCCCATATCAGACCCGCTATGGCTACACCTTC

D gene: TRBD2
clone size: NA
V gene: TRBV5-1
J gene: TRBJ2-5
CDR3 protein: CASSSSLAETQYF
CDR3 DNA: TGCGCCAGCAGCTCATCACTAGCGGAGACCCAGTACTTC

D gene: NA
clone size: NA
V gene: TRBV18
J gene: TRBJ1-2
CDR3 protein: CASSPTGTRGYTF
CDR3 DNA: TGTGCCAGCTCACCTACAGGGACTCGCGGCTACACCTTC

D gene: TRBD1
clone size: NA
V gene: TRBV6-5
J gene: TRBJ1-2
CDR3 protein: CAASGQGSNYGYTF
CDR3 DNA: TGTGCCGCATCAGGACAGGGAAGTAACTATGGCTACACCTTC

D gene: NA
clone size: NA
V gene: TRBV4-3
J gene: TRBJ1-1
CDR3 protein: CASSQDSSGTWNTEAFF
CDR3 DNA: TGCGCCAGCAGCCAAGATAGTTCCGGCACCTGGAACACTGAAGCTTTCTTT

D gene: NA
clone size: NA
V gene: TRBV28
J gene: TRBJ2-7
CDR3 protein: CASSLSSTGEQYF
CDR3 DNA: TGTGCCAGCAGTTTAAGCTCTACGGGCGAGCAGTACTTC

D gene: TRBD1
clone size: NA
V gene: TRBV27
J gene: TRBJ2-7
CDR3 protein: CASSLFRGHYEQYF
CDR3 DNA: TGTGCCAGCAGTTTATTCAGGGGGCACTACGAGCAGTACTTC

D gene: NA
clone size: NA
V gene: TRBV29-1
J gene: TRBJ2-3
CDR3 protein: CSVQGGSHTDTQYF
CDR3 DNA: TGCAGCGTCCAGGGTGGGTCCCATACAGATACGCAGTATTTT

D gene: TRBD2
clone size: NA
V gene: TRBV5-6
J gene: TRBJ2-7
CDR3 protein: CASSYRTRSYEQYF
CDR3 DNA: TGTGCCAGCAGTTATCGGACTAGAAGCTACGAGCAGTACTTC

D gene: TRBD2
clone size: NA
V gene: TRBV5-1
J gene: TRBJ2-3
CDR3 protein: CASSQIAGGDTQYF
CDR3 DNA: TGCGCCAGCAGCCAGATAGCGGGGGGAGATACGCAGTATTTT

D gene: NA
clone size: NA
V gene: TRBV5-1
J gene: TRBJ1-5
CDR3 protein: CASSLEGQPQHF
CDR3 DNA: TGCGCCAGCAGCTTGGAAGGGCAGCCCCAGCATTTT

D gene: TRBD1
clone size: NA
V gene: TRBV6-2/TRBV6-3
J gene: TRBJ1-1
CDR3 protein: CASSTGAEAFF
CDR3 DNA: TGTGCCAGCAGTACAGGGGCTGAAGCTTTCTTT

D gene: TRBD2
clone size: NA
V gene: TRBV7-6
J gene: TRBJ2-5
CDR3 protein: CASSLEASGESETQYF
CDR3 DNA: TGTGCCAGCAGCCTAGAGGCTAGCGGGGAGTCGGAGACCCAGTACTTC

D gene: NA
clone size: NA
V gene: TRBV7-9
J gene: TRBJ1-6
CDR3 protein: CASTLDSSSYNSPLHF
CDR3 DNA: TGTGCCAGCACCTTAGACAGCAGCTCCTATAATTCACCCCTCCACTTT

D gene: NA
clone size: NA
V gene: TRBV4-1
J gene: TRBJ1-1
CDR3 protein: CASSQWGADTEAFF
CDR3 DNA: TGCGCCAGCAGCCAATGGGGGGCGGACACTGAAGCTTTCTTT

D gene: NA
clone size: NA
V gene: TRBV10-3
J gene: TRBJ1-1
CDR3 protein: CAISEGGTEAFF
CDR3 DNA: TGTGCCATCAGTGAAGGGGGAACTGAAGCTTTCTTT

D gene: NA
clone size: NA
V gene: TRBV6-7
J gene: TRBJ1-2
CDR3 protein: CASRWTVHGYTF
CDR3 DNA: TGTGCCAGCAGGTGGACGGTGCATGGCTACACCTTC

D gene: TRBD1
clone size: NA
V gene: TRBV27
J gene: TRBJ2-1
CDR3 protein: CASSLSGTGRYNEQFF
CDR3 DNA: TGTGCCAGCAGTTTATCCGGGACAGGGCGGTACAATGAGCAGTTCTTC

D gene: TRBD1
clone size: NA
V gene: TRBV30
J gene: TRBJ2-1
CDR3 protein: CAWSRGSWNEQFF
CDR3 DNA: TGTGCCTGGAGCAGGGGGAGTTGGAATGAGCAGTTCTTC

D gene: NA
clone size: NA
V gene: TRBV5-1
J gene: TRBJ1-2
CDR3 protein: CASRPGQGLSGDGYTF
CDR3 DNA: TGCGCCAGCAGACCGGGACAAGGGCTTTCGGGAGATGGCTACACCTTC

D gene: NA
clone size: NA
V gene: TRBV19
J gene: TRBJ1-1
CDR3 protein: CASSAQTGPRTEAFF
CDR3 DNA: TGTGCCAGTAGTGCACAGACAGGTCCCAGGACTGAAGCTTTCTTT

D gene: NA
clone size: NA
V gene: TRBV7-6
J gene: TRBJ2-2
CDR3 protein: CASSLLTFENTGELFF
CDR3 DNA: TGTGCCAGCAGCTTATTAACGTTTGAGAACACCGGGGAGCTGTTTTTT

D gene: NA
clone size: NA
V gene: TRBV6-5
J gene: TRBJ1-5
CDR3 protein: CAAVAGYTQPQHF
CDR3 DNA: TGTGCGGCTGTAGCAGGGTACACTCAGCCCCAGCATTTT

D gene: TRBD1
clone size: NA
V gene: TRBV7-6
J gene: TRBJ1-1
CDR3 protein: CASSLGQYLNTEAFF
CDR3 DNA: TGTGCCAGCAGCCTGGGACAGTACCTGAACACTGAAGCTTTCTTT

D gene: NA
clone size: NA
V gene: TRBV29-1
J gene: TRBJ1-2
CDR3 protein: CSVDKAYGYTF
CDR3 DNA: TGCAGCGTTGACAAAGCGTATGGCTACACCTTC

D gene: NA
clone size: NA
V gene: TRBV19
J gene: TRBJ2-2
CDR3 protein: CASSIVGTGGGNTGELFF
CDR3 DNA: TGTGCCAGTAGTATAGTCGGCACGGGGGGCGGGAACACCGGGGAGCTGTTTTTT

D gene: TRBD1
clone size: NA
V gene: TRBV6-5
J gene: TRBJ1-2
CDR3 protein: CATLPTGVYYGYTF
CDR3 DNA: TGTGCCACCCTTCCGACAGGGGTCTACTATGGCTACACCTTC

D gene: TRBD1
clone size: few
V gene: TRBV30
J gene: TRBJ1-2
CDR3 protein: CAWARGGLDYGYTF
CDR3 DNA: TGTGCCTGGGCCAGGGGGGGGCTTGACTATGGCTACACCTTC

D gene: NA
clone size: few
V gene: TRBV6-1
J gene: TRBJ1-5
CDR3 protein: CASSEAVEGSNQPQHF
CDR3 DNA: TGTGCCAGCAGTGAAGCGGTGGAGGGAAGCAATCAGCCCCAGCATTTT

D gene: TRBD1
clone size: few
V gene: TRBV28
J gene: TRBJ1-4
CDR3 protein: CATQGGQINEKLFF
CDR3 DNA: TGTGCCACCCAGGGGGGACAGATTAATGAAAAACTGTTTTTT

D gene: TRBD1
clone size: NA
V gene: TRBV9
J gene: TRBJ1-1
CDR3 protein: CASSPRKGQGATEAFF
CDR3 DNA: TGTGCCAGCAGCCCCCGGAAGGGACAGGGTGCCACTGAAGCTTTCTTT

D gene: NA
clone size: NA
V gene: TRBV6-5
J gene: TRBJ1-5
CDR3 protein: CASSYSHPEGPQHF
CDR3 DNA: TGTGCCAGCAGTTACTCCCACCCGGAGGGGCCCCAGCATTTT

D gene: NA
clone size: NA
V gene: TRBV19
J gene: TRBJ1-1
CDR3 protein: CATNPRGGMNTEAFF
CDR3 DNA: TGTGCCACCAACCCTCGGGGGGGAATGAACACTGAAGCTTTCTTT

D gene: TRBD2
clone size: NA
V gene: TRBV27
J gene: TRBJ2-7
CDR3 protein: CASSKTGLAGFEQYF
CDR3 DNA: TGTGCCAGCAGTAAAACCGGACTAGCGGGATTCGAGCAGTACTTC

D gene: NA
clone size: NA
V gene: TRBV28
J gene: TRBJ1-6
CDR3 protein: CASSLNYEPLHF
CDR3 DNA: TGTGCCAGCAGTCTGAATTATGAGCCTCTCCACTTT

D gene: TRBD1
clone size: NA
V gene: TRBV6-1
J gene: TRBJ1-2
CDR3 protein: CASSSGQSYGYTF
CDR3 DNA: TGTGCCAGCAGTTCGGGACAGTCCTATGGCTACACCTTC

D gene: NA
clone size: NA
V gene: TRBV7-9
J gene: TRBJ2-5
CDR3 protein: CASSPAGGQETQYF
CDR3 DNA: TGTGCCAGCAGCCCAGCCGGGGGCCAAGAGACCCAGTACTTC